Below are 25 T cell receptor beta chains sequenced from a single sample in a study of blood T cell repertoires in COVID-19 (dated by TCRdb to 2020 to 2022). Receptors were amplified or captured by the immunoSEQ multiplex PCR assay. Drawn from immuneACCESS, this table holds only the in-frame rearrangements with V and J called that TCRdb kept. Clones are partly lost; checked studies trace under half to an unresolved V gene and leave the rest unexplained. A total of approximately 150,000 clones appear in this sample, roughly 83% of them only once. The ten top clones hold around 5% of the sample. What was sequenced was PBMCs or T cells enriched from blood (not recorded which). The receptors originated from a man between 65 and 80 years old who had been exposed to COVID-19.

The genes are TRBV27 and TRBJ1-4; 9 bases are shared with TRBD1. Germline trimming cut 4 bases from V and 5 bases from J; bases unmatched to any gene: 8. CDR3 size: 16 residues. From germline, CDR1 is MNHEY and CDR2 SMNVEV (reference sequence). The CDR3 is CASSSPGQGTNEKLFF. In nucleotides, the CDR3 is TGTGCCAGCAGTTCTCCTGGACAGGGGACGAATGAAAAACTGTTTTTT.

The J gene is TRBJ2-2, the V gene TRBV2, with D possibly being TRBD1 (5 bases). The CDR3 is 12 amino acids. Trimming removed 6 bases from V and 7 bases from J, with 9 bases in between. Per the germline V gene, CDR1 is SNHLY and CDR2 is FYNNEI. This chain's CDR3 is CASRGPGGELFF. CDR3 DNA sequence: TGTGCCAGCAGGGGGCCGGGCGGGGAGCTGTTTTTT.

This rearrangement joins TRBV9 to TRBJ2-3; 8 bases agree with TRBD2. The length of the CDR3 is 15 residues. The ends lost 0 bases at V and 4 bases at J; junction bases unmatched: 4. In germline, CDR1 is SGDLS, CDR2 YYNGEE. Here the CDR3 reads CASSVGAGEADTQYF. In DNA, the CDR3 is TGTGCCAGCAGCGTAGGAGCGGGGGAGGCAGATACGCAGTATTTT. Looking up the rest from reference TRBV9 and TRBJ2-3 gives the full variable domain: DSGVTQTPKHLITATGQRVTLRCSPRSGDLSVYWYQQSLDQGLQFLIQYYNGEERAKGNILERFSAQQFPDLHSELNLSSLELGDSALYFCASSVGAGEADTQYFGPGTRLTVL.

The chain combines TRBV2 with TRBJ1-3; tentatively, D is TRBD1 (5 bases). V shed 6 bases and J shed 0 bases, with 15 bases lying between them. Germline V gene lookup returns CDR1 SNHLY and CDR2 FYNNEI. The CDR3 is 16 amino acids. The DNA of the CDR3 is TGTGCCAGCAGGGGGCGATTGGAGAGCTCTGGAAACACCATATATTTT. This translates into CASRGRLESSGNTIYF.

This chain connects TRBV11-3 to TRBJ2-2, with 10 positions matching TRBD1. Losses at the gene ends were 5 bases for V and 7 bases for J; bases not matched to a gene: 7. The germline gives CDR1 SGHNT, CDR2 YENEEA. The length of the CDR3 is 15 residues. The CDR3 here is CASSPWGQGNGELFF. The CDR3 region has the DNA TGTGCCAGCAGCCCCTGGGGACAGGGGAACGGGGAGCTGTTTTTT.

The J gene is TRBJ2-2, the V gene TRBV7-6; possibly TRBD2 for D (6 bases). V was clipped by 4 bases and J by 5 bases, with 11 bases between them. Germline loops: CDR1 SGHVS, CDR2 FNYEAQ. The CDR3 runs to 14 residues. CDR3 in amino acids: CASSSDSGTGELFF. CDR3 in DNA: TGTGCCAGCAGCTCAGATAGCGGAACCGGGGAGCTGTTTTTT.

The V gene is TRBV28, the J gene TRBJ1-5; 9 nucleotides match TRBD1. The CDR3 extends over 17 amino acids. Per the germline V gene, CDR1 is MDHEN and CDR2 is SYDVKM. V gave up 3 bases and J gave up 5 bases; unmatched junction bases: 11. CDR3 sequence: CASSFPQGAVQDQPQHF. The CDR3 coding sequence is TGTGCCAGCAGTTTCCCACAGGGGGCTGTTCAGGATCAGCCCCAGCATTTT.

This chain uses TRBV5-4 with TRBJ2-5, with D tentatively TRBD2 (6 bases). V was pared by 0 bases and J by 5 bases, with 11 bases between. The CDR3 totals 14 residues. The V gene's germline CDR1 is SGHNT and CDR2 YYREEE (reference sequence). The CDR3 nucleotides read TGTGCCAGCAGCTTGGACTCTCGGGAGGAGACCCAGTACTTC. The encoded protein is CASSLDSREETQYF.

The rearrangement joins TRBV6-4 to TRBJ2-1; TRBD2 matches at 10 bases. Germline CDR1 and CDR2: MRHNA and SNTAGT. The CDR3 has 13 residues. With V trimmed by 5 bases and J by 15 bases, 10 bases remained unmatched. The CDR3 region is CASSPRAGGEAFF. DNA of the CDR3: TGTGCCAGCAGTCCTCGAGCGGGAGGGGAGGCGTTCTTC.

The chain joins TRBV6-4 to TRBJ2-3; 10 bases line up with TRBD2. V lost 4 bases and J lost 5; bases outside the gene matches: 6. This CDR3 is 15 amino acids long. Germline CDR1 reads MRHNA; CDR2 reads SNTAGT. CDR3 loop: CASSVERGGLDTQYF. CDR3 nucleotides: TGTGCCAGCAGTGTGGAGCGGGGGGGCCTAGATACGCAGTATTTT.

The J gene is TRBJ1-5, the V gene TRBV10-2, with TRBD1 identical over 11 bases. The CDR3 has 20 amino acids. Germline V gene sequence: CDR1 WSHSY, CDR2 SAAADI. The junction had 16 bases not matched to a gene; V was cut back by 6 bases and J by 0 bases. CDR3 residues: CASSPYRGTGGPISNQPQHF. As DNA, the CDR3 is TGCGCCAGCAGCCCATACCGCGGGACAGGGGGACCGATTAGCAATCAGCCCCAGCATTTT.

The chain couples TRBV27 to TRBJ1-2, with D uncertain. V dropped 2 bases and J dropped 4 bases, with 8 bases sitting between them. Germline CDR1 reads MNHEY; CDR2 reads SMNVEV (reference sequence). The CDR3 runs 13 residues. The DNA of the CDR3 is TGTGCCAGCAGTTTAACTGAAAGCTATGGCTACACCTTC. Encoded protein: CASSLTESYGYTF.

This chain uses TRBV2 with TRBJ1-1, with D possibly being TRBD1 (6 bases). The V end lost 6 bases, the J end lost 11 bases, and 16 bases lay between the germline ends. CDR1 and CDR2 (germline): SNHLY, FYNNEI. The CDR3 has 12 residues. CDR3 amino acids: CASRGANVGAFF. The CDR3 region has the DNA TGTGCCAGCAGGGGGGCGAATGTTGGGGCTTTCTTT.

This sequence joins TRBV5-1 and TRBJ2-7, with TRBD2 identical over 14 bases. V dropped 4 bases and J dropped 0; count of bases not matched to a gene: 6. This CDR3 is built from 17 residues. CDR1 and CDR2 from the germline V gene are SGHRS and YFSETQ. In nucleotides, the CDR3 is TGCGCCAGCAGCCCGGGACTAGCGGGAGTTTACTCCTACGAGCAGTACTTC. This translates into CASSPGLAGVYSYEQYF.

This clone is a singleton in its sample. J is TRBJ1-2 and V is TRBV27; 10 nucleotides line up with TRBD1. This CDR3 has 17 residues. Trimming removed 0 bases from V and 3 bases from J; junction bases left unmatched: 7. Germline loops: CDR1 MNHEY, CDR2 SMNVEV (reference sequence). CDR3: CASSLSRGTGDYYGYTF. The CDR3 nucleotides read TGTGCCAGCAGTTTATCGAGGGGGACAGGGGATTACTATGGCTACACCTTC.

The V and J genes are TRBV5-6 and TRBJ2-7; possible D gene TRBD2, 5 bases. The V gene lost 3 bases and the J gene lost 8 bases, with 12 bases spanning the gap. Germline CDR1 and CDR2: SGHDT and YYEEEE. The CDR3 sequence is 12 residues long. CDR3 sequence reads: CASSSSGVQQYF. The CDR3 DNA follows: TGTGCCAGCAGCTCGTCCGGGGTCCAGCAGTACTTC. The entire variable domain, with the rest obtained from reference TRBV5-6 and TRBJ2-7, is as follows: DAGVTQSPTHLIKTRGQQVTLRCSPKSGHDTVSWYQQALGQGPQFIFQYYEEEERQRGNFPDRFSGHQFPNYSSELNVNALLLGDSALYLCASSSSGVQQYFGPGTRLTVT.

The chain recombines TRBV7-2 with TRBJ1-1; the D gene is possibly TRBD1 (5 bases). V was shortened by 5 bases and J by 6 bases, with 10 bases between the two germline ends. CDR1 and CDR2 (germline): SGHTA, FQGNSA. CDR3 length: 12 amino acids. The CDR3, as DNA: TGTGCCAGCAGCGCGCAGGGTTCTGAAGCTTTCTTT. This sequence encodes CASSAQGSEAFF. The complete variable domain, with remaining parts taken from reference TRBV7-2 and TRBJ1-1, reads GAGVSQSPSNKVTEKGKDVELRCDPISGHTALYWYRQSLGQGLEFLIYFQGNSAPDKSGLPSDRFSAERTGGSVSTLTIQRTQQEDSAVYLCASSAQGSEAFFGQGTRLTVV.

J is TRBJ2-3 and V is TRBV14; possible D gene TRBD2, 5 bases. V lost 3 bases and J 4 bases, leaving 14 bases between the germline ends. This CDR3 has 15 residues. Germline V gene data show CDR1 as SGHDN and CDR2 as FVKESK. CDR3 residues: CASSQRGNRADTQYF. The DNA of the CDR3 is TGTGCCAGCAGCCAGAGAGGGAATAGGGCAGATACGCAGTATTTT.

This rearrangement joins TRBV7-8 to TRBJ1-1; tentative D call: TRBD1 (5 bases). This CDR3 is built from 14 residues. The germline CDR1 and CDR2 sequences are SGHVS and FQNEAQ. V lost 8 bases and J 0 bases, leaving 13 bases between the germline ends. The CDR3 DNA reads TGTGCCAGCGAATCCCAGGGCTTGAACACTGAAGCTTTCTTT. Protein product: CASESQGLNTEAFF.

The rearrangement joins TRBV5-4 to TRBJ2-2; 11 positions match TRBD2. The CDR3 is made up of 16 amino acids. Germline V CDR1 and CDR2: SGHNT, YYREEE (reference sequence). The V gene end was trimmed by 5 bases and the J gene end by 7 bases; junction bases not matched to a gene: 10. CDR3 in amino acids: CASRLTSGSLYGELFF. As DNA, the CDR3 is TGTGCCAGCAGGCTAACTAGCGGGAGTCTTTACGGGGAGCTGTTTTTT.

This rearrangement joins TRBV18 to TRBJ1-6; maybe TRBD1 (6 bases). The germline V gene has CDR1 KGHSH and CDR2 LQKENI. The CDR3 is 13 residues long. V was cut by 3 bases and J by 8 bases, with 8 bases left in between. CDR3 sequence reads: CASSPGADSPLHF. The DNA for the CDR3 is TGTGCCAGCTCACCGGGGGCAGATTCACCCCTCCACTTT.

The chain carries TRBV6-6 and TRBJ1-2, with no clear D. Germline-derived CDR1 and CDR2 are MNHNY and SVGAGI (reference sequence). Trimming shortened V by 0 bases and J by 6 bases, and 5 bases separated the two germline ends. The CDR3 contains 12 residues. CDR3: CASSYSQDGYTF. Here the CDR3 DNA reads TGTGCCAGCAGTTACTCCCAGGATGGCTACACCTTC.

The chain employs TRBV28 and TRBJ2-7, with D possibly TRBD2 on 7 matching bases. Germline-derived CDR1 and CDR2 are MDHEN and SYDVKM. The CDR3 extends over 14 amino acids. Deletions cut 6 bases from V and 1 base from J, with 13 bases between. CDR3 amino acids: CASSKGGPSYEQYF. In DNA, the CDR3 is TGTGCCAGCAGCAAGGGGGGGCCTTCCTACGAGCAGTACTTC.

This clone has only a few counts. CDR3: CASSRRTANTGELFF. Here the CDR3 DNA reads TGTGCCAGCAGCCGCCGGACAGCGAACACCGGGGAGCTGTTTTTT. The gene calls are TRBV11-2 and TRBJ2-2; possibly TRBD1 for D (6 bases). Trimming cost V 5 bases and J 0 bases, with 10 bases left between them. Germline-derived CDR1 and CDR2 are SGHAT and FQNNGV. The CDR3 covers 15 residues.

The chain combines TRBV30 with TRBJ2-2; D gene unclear. V shed 3 bases and J shed 0 bases, with 8 bases lying between them. This CDR3 contains 14 residues. CDR1 is GTSNPN, CDR2 SVGIG, per germline (reference sequence). CDR3 in DNA: TGTGCCTGGAGGGAACAGACGAACACCGGGGAGCTGTTTTTT. This encodes CAWREQTNTGELFF.